This T cell receptor beta chain was sequenced in a study of OX40 agonist ivuxolimab in advanced cancers. Turning to this clone: Its matching antigen is unknown.

Overall study findings and caveats: Dosing at 0.1 to 3.0 mg/kg was accompanied by clonal expansion of CD4+ and CD8+ blood T cells by week 6. Expanded clones belonging to CD8+ T cells outnumbered, on average, those of CD4+. Certain nonresponders additionally had low normalized T-cell clonal expansion.

The length of the CDR3 is 17 residues. Germline-derived CDR1 and CDR2 are SGHRS and YFSETQ. V lost 2 bases and J lost 2; bases outside the gene matches: 8. Sequencing was performed with immunoSEQ multiplex PCR; in TCRdb, only in-frame clones are kept and a portion is missing. This sample carries some 45,000 clones, 70% to 90% of them seen once, and the ten largest clones take about 0.37%. The source material was CD4+ or CD8+ T cells sorted from blood, sampled in a trial of the OX40 agonist ivuxolimab. The chain uses TRBV5-1 and TRBJ2-3, with 10 bases fitting TRBD2. This TCR was sampled from an adult with an advanced solid tumor such as melanoma, head and neck, liver or kidney cancer. CDR3 coding DNA: TGCGCCAGCAGCTTTACCGGGACTAGCGCATTCACAGATACGCAGTATTTT. Translated: CASSFTGTSAFTDTQYF.